A selection of T cell receptor beta chains follows, all from one sample in a study of T cell changes during pregnancy in multiple sclerosis. Using immunoSEQ multiplex PCR, the repertoire was profiled, and TCRdb retains in-frame clones only, with some absent. The sample holds under 55,000 clones, around 92% seen once. Sequenced here: CD4+ T cells from peripheral blood mononuclear cells, sampled in the third trimester of pregnancy. The source of these receptors is a female donor with multiple sclerosis, enrolled in a pregnancy study. The CDR3 runs from the conserved cysteine through the conserved F or W. The D gene is left open where the match is weak. The size entry is marked missing in some rows and otherwise reads once, few, many or a size class.

D gene	V gene	clone size	J gene	CDR3 protein	CDR3 DNA
.	TRBV11-2	.	TRBJ2-4	CASSLARTHPKNIQYF	TGTGCCAGCAGCTTAGCCCGAACACATCCCAAGAACATTCAGTACTTC
TRBD1	TRBV5-1	.	TRBJ2-5	CASSLADREETQYF	TGCGCCAGCAGCTTGGCAGACAGGGAAGAGACCCAGTACTTC
TRBD1	TRBV18	.	TRBJ1-6	CASSPNTGVDSPLHF	TGTGCCAGCTCACCAAACACAGGGGTGGATTCACCCCTCCACTTT
.	TRBV7-6	.	TRBJ2-2	CASSLPRGVGELFF	TGTGCCAGCAGCTTACCCAGGGGTGTCGGGGAGCTGTTTTTT
.	TRBV19	.	TRBJ1-1	CASSIDRVSRPEAFF	TGTGCCAGTAGTATAGACAGGGTGTCTAGGCCTGAAGCTTTCTTT
.	TRBV29-1	.	TRBJ2-5	CSVAYLERETQYF	TGCAGCGTCGCCTACCTAGAGAGGGAGACCCAGTACTTC
.	TRBV5-6	.	TRBJ1-1	CASGRGDRTEAFF	TGTGCCTCCGGCCGGGGAGATAGGACTGAAGCTTTCTTT
.	TRBV6-5	.	TRBJ1-1	CASRSTAMNTEAFF	TGTGCCAGCAGGTCGACAGCGATGAACACTGAAGCTTTCTTT
.	TRBV6-1	.	TRBJ1-4	CASSLNEKLFF	TGTGCCAGCAGTCTAAATGAAAAACTGTTTTTT
TRBD1	TRBV9	.	TRBJ1-4	CASSVGIDRGREKLFF	TGTGCCAGCAGCGTAGGAATCGACAGGGGGCGGGAAAAACTGTTTTTT
.	TRBV7-2	.	TRBJ2-5	CASSPLLSASAGLETQYF	TGTGCCAGCAGCCCCCTCTTGAGCGCTAGTGCGGGGTTAGAGACCCAGTACTTC
.	TRBV7-3	.	TRBJ2-6	CASSLDSSSGANVLTF	TGTGCCAGCAGCTTAGACAGTTCCTCTGGGGCCAACGTCCTGACTTTC
.	TRBV5-1	.	TRBJ1-1	CASSLAGAGTEAFF	TGCGCCAGCAGCTTGGCAGGGGCCGGAACTGAAGCTTTCTTT
.	TRBV29-1	few	TRBJ1-1	CSVRKVSGEAFF	TGCAGCGTTCGGAAGGTCTCGGGTGAAGCTTTCTTT
TRBD2	TRBV4-2	once	TRBJ2-3	CASSQGSGGANGDTQYF	TGTGCCAGCAGCCAAGGAAGCGGGGGGGCCAATGGAGATACGCAGTATTTT
.	TRBV18	.	TRBJ2-5	CASSPPNQETQYF	TGTGCCAGCTCACCCCCCAACCAAGAGACCCAGTACTTC
.	TRBV4-3	.	TRBJ2-1	CASSLDGRSGNEQFF	TGCGCCAGCAGCCTAGATGGAAGGTCGGGGAATGAGCAGTTCTTC
.	TRBV19	.	TRBJ1-4	CASSVSTVALFF	TGTGCCAGTAGTGTTTCTACAGTGGCACTGTTTTTT
.	TRBV11-2	.	TRBJ2-5	CASSTVRKETQYF	TGTGCCAGCAGCACAGTACGAAAAGAGACCCAGTACTTC
TRBD1	TRBV9	.	TRBJ2-5	CASSVALLTGAQETQYF	TGTGCCAGCAGCGTAGCGCTCCTAACAGGGGCCCAAGAGACCCAGTACTTC